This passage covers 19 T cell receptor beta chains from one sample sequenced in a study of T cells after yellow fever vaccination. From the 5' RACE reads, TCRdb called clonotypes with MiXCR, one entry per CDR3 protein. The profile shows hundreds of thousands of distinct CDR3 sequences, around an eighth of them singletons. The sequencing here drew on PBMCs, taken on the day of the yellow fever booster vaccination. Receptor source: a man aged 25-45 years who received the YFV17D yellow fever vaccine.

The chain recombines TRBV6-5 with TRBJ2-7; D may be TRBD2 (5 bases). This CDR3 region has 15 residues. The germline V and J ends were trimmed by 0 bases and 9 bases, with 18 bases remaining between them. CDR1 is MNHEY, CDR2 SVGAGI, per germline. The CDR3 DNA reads TGTGCCAGCAGTTACTCCGAGACCCTCCACGAGGGGCAGTACTTC. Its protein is CASSYSETLHEGQYF.

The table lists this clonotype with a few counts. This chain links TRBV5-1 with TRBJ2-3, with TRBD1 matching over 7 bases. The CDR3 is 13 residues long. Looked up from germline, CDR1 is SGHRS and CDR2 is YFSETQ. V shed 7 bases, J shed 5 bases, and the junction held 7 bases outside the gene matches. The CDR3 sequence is CASSETGQDTQYF. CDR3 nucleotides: TGCGCCAGCTCTGAGACAGGGCAAGATACGCAGTATTTT.

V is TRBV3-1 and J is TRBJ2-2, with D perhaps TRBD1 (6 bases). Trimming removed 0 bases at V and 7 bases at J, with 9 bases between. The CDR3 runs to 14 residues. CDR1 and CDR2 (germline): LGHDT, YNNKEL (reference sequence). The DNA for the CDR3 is TGTGCCAGCAGCCAAGAGGCCAGGGGCGGGGAGCTGTTTTTT. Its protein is CASSQEARGGELFF.

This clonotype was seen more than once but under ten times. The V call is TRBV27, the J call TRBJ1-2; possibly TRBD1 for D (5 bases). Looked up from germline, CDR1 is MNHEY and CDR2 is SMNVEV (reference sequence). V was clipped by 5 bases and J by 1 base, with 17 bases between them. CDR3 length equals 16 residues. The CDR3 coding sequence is TGTGCCAGCAGTCCATCCCCCCGGGGCAGTAACTATGGCTACACCTTC. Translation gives CASSPSPRGSNYGYTF.

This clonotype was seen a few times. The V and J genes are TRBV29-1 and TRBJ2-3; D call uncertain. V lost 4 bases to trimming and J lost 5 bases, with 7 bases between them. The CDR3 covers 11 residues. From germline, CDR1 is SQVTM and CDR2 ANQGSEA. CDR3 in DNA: TGCAGCGTTGCTCCCGGAGATACGCAGTATTTT. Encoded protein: CSVAPGDTQYF.

The CDR3 nucleotides are TGTGCCAGCAGGCTGACAGGGTCGGGGAATGAGCAGTTCTTC. This encodes CASRLTGSGNEQFF. The chain uses TRBV25-1 and TRBJ2-1; TRBD1 agrees at 7 bases. This CDR3 contains 14 residues. After removal of 6 bases from V and 7 bases from J, the junction contained 9 bases not matched to a gene. The germline V gene encodes CDR1 MGHDK and CDR2 SYGVNS.

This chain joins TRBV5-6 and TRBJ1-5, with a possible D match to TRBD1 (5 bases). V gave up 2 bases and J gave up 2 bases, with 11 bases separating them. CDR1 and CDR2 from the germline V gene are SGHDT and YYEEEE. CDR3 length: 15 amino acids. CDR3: CASSFGGLGNQPQHF. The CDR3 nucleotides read TGTGCCAGCAGCTTCGGGGGGTTAGGCAATCAGCCCCAGCATTTT.

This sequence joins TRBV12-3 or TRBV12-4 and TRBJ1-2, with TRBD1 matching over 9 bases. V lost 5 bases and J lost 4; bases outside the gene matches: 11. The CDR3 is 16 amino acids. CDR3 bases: TGTGCCAGCAGTGACACAGGGGGCGAACCCCTCTATGGCTACACCTTC. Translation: CASSDTGGEPLYGYTF.

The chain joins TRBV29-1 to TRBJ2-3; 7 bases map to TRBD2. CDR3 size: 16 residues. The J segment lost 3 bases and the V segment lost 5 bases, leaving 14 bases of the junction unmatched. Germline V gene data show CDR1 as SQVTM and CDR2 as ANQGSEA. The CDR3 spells CSVWSAGTILTDTQYF. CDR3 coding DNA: TGCAGCGTTTGGTCAGCCGGGACTATACTTACAGATACGCAGTATTTT.

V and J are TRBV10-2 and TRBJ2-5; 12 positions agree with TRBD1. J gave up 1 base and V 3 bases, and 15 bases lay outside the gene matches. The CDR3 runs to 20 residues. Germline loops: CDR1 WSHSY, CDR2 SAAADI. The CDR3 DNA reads TGCGCCAGCAGTGAATATGATTTGGGACAGGGGGCAGATATCCAAGAGACCCAGTACTTC. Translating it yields CASSEYDLGQGADIQETQYF.

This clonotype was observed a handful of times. CDR3 sequence reads: CASRGIFEQFF. In DNA, the CDR3 is TGTGCCAGCAGGGGGATTTTTGAGCAGTTCTTC. The chain couples TRBV28 to TRBJ2-1, with D uncertain. CDR3 length: 11 residues. V gave up 6 bases and J gave up 9 bases, with 9 bases separating them. The germline V gene has CDR1 MDHEN and CDR2 SYDVKM.

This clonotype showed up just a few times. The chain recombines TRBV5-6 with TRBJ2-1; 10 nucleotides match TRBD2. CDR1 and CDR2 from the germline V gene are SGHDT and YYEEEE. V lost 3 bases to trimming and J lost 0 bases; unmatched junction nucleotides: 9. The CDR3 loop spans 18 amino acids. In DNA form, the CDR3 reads TGTGCCAGCAGCTCCACATTTAGCGGGAGGAGCTCCTACAATGAGCAGTTCTTC. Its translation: CASSSTFSGRSSYNEQFF. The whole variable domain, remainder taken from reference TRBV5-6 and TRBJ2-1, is DAGVTQSPTHLIKTRGQQVTLRCSPKSGHDTVSWYQQALGQGPQFIFQYYEEEERQRGNFPDRFSGHQFPNYSSELNVNALLLGDSALYLCASSSTFSGRSSYNEQFFGPGTRLTVL.

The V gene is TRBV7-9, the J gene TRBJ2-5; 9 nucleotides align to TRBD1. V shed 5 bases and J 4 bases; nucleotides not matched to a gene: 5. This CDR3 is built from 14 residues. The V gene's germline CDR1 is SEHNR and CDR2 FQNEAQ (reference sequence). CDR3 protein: CASSARDRAETQYF. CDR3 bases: TGTGCCAGCAGCGCCCGGGACAGGGCAGAGACCCAGTACTTC.

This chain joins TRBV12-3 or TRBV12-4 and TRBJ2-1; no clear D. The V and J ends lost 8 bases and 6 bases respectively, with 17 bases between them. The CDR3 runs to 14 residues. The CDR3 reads CASGREVSVNEQFF. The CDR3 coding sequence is TGTGCCAGCGGGCGCGAAGTTTCGGTCAATGAGCAGTTCTTC.

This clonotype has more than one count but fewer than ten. CDR3 nucleotides: TGTGCCTGGAGTCAATATGCAGCGGTGGTTACTGAAGCTTTCTTT. Encoded protein: CAWSQYAAVVTEAFF. J is TRBJ1-1 and V is TRBV30; D uncertain. This CDR3 is built from 15 residues. Germline V CDR1 and CDR2: GTSNPN, SVGIG (reference sequence). Trimming pared 2 bases from V and 5 bases from J, leaving 18 bases between.

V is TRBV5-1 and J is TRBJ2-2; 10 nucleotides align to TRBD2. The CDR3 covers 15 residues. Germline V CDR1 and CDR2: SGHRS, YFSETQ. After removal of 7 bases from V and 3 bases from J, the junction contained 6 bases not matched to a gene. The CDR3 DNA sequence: TGCGCCAGCGGAAGCGGGAGGGTAGACACCGGGGAGCTGTTTTTT. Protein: CASGSGRVDTGELFF.

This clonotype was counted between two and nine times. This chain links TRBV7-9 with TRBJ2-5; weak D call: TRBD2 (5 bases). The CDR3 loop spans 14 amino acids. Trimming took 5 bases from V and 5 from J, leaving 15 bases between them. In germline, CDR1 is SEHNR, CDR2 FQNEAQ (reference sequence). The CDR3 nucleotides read TGTGCCAGCAGCCCCAGCTCTAGCCGGGAGACCCAGTACTTC. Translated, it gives CASSPSSSRETQYF. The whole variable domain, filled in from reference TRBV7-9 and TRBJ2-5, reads DTGVSQNPRHKITKRGQNVTFRCDPISEHNRLYWYRQTLGQGPEFLTYFQNEAQLEKSRLLSDRFSAERPKGSFSTLEIQRTEQGDSAMYLCASSPSSSRETQYFGPGTRLLVL.

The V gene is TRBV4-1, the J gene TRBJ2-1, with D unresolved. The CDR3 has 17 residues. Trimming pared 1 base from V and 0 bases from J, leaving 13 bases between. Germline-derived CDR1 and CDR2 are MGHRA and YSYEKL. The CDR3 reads CASSQGGRVLSYNEQFF. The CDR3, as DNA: TGCGCCAGCAGCCAAGGAGGTCGGGTCCTCTCCTACAATGAGCAGTTCTTC.

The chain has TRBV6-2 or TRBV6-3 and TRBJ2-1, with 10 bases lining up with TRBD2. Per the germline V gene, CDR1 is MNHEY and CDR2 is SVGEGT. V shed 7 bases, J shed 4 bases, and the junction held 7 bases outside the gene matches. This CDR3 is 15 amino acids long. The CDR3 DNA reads TGTGCCAGCAATTTAGAGCGGGAGGGATACAATGAGCAGTTCTTC. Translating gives CASNLEREGYNEQFF.